This is a list of T cell receptor beta chains from one sample in a study of long-term antiretroviral therapy in people with HIV. Produced via immunoSEQ multiplex PCR; TCRdb's table is partial and in-frame only. The data show fewer than 40,000 clones, roughly 97% seen once. The sample in question was unsorted PBMCs, obtained 6.9 years after starting antiretroviral therapy. These receptors all stem from a man aged 25-45 years with HIV. CDR3s leave out the opening cysteine and the closing phenylalanine or tryptophan. The D gene is left open where the match is weak.

CDR3aa	d_gene	v_gene	j_gene
ASSALERQETQY	NA	TRBV4-2	TRBJ2-5
ASSYSETALEQY	NA	TRBV6-5	TRBJ2-7
ASSLAQINWGTDTQY	NA	TRBV7-8	TRBJ2-3
ASSPGGEQF	NA	TRBV6-6	TRBJ2-1
ASSEGWGGEQY	NA	TRBV6-1	TRBJ2-7
ASTTGGQGLGANVLT	NA	TRBV7-2	TRBJ2-6
ASDENEKLF	NA	TRBV7-9	TRBJ1-4
SDFRGDPEAF	NA	TRBV29-1	TRBJ1-1
ASSQEALSNAYEQY	NA	TRBV4-3	TRBJ2-7
AWCSGTETGELF	TRBD1	TRBV30	TRBJ2-2
ASSGGNTEAF	NA	TRBV13	TRBJ1-1
ASSPDGEETQY	NA	TRBV4-1	TRBJ2-5
ASSLVAGGKEKLF	TRBD1	TRBV7-2	TRBJ1-4
ASSLGAHGLAANTGELF	NA	TRBV7-2	TRBJ2-2
ASSFGQGGEQY	TRBD1	TRBV5-6	TRBJ2-7
ASSPAGSSTDTQY	NA	TRBV6-5	TRBJ2-3
ASSHRGGSTEAF	NA	TRBV4-3	TRBJ1-1
ASSSPYEQY	NA	TRBV27	TRBJ2-7
ASSVTGIQETQY	TRBD1	TRBV28	TRBJ2-5
ASNHRAGGATGELF	TRBD2	TRBV7-9	TRBJ2-2
SASGGAFETQY	TRBD2	TRBV29-1	TRBJ2-5
ASSPDLLYETQY	NA	TRBV7-6	TRBJ2-5
ASSRGGFSSEQY	NA	TRBV4-3	TRBJ2-7
ASSLGGGAQNEQF	TRBD2	TRBV7-8	TRBJ2-1
ASSQWGLTGELF	NA	TRBV4-3	TRBJ2-2
ASSPPRAGARENTEAF	NA	TRBV7-9	TRBJ1-1
ASSVPVAGGAGELF	TRBD2	TRBV9	TRBJ2-2
ASSYSILGGRYEQY	NA	TRBV6-5	TRBJ2-7
ASSPGQGVKYGYT	TRBD1	TRBV4-2	TRBJ1-2
ASRPRVVNYGYT	NA	TRBV2	TRBJ1-2
ASSLLMGGNREQY	NA	TRBV28	TRBJ2-7
ASSPGHIPAGELF	NA	TRBV4-1	TRBJ2-2